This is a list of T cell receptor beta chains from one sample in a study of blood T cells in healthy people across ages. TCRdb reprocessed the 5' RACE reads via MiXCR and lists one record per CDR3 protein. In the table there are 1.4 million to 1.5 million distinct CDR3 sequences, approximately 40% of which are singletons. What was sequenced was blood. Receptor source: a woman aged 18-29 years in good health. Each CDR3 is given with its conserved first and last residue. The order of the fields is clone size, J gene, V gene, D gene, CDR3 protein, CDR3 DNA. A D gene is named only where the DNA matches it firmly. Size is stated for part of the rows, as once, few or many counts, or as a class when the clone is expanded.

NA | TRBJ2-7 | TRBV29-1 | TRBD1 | CMSGGEQYF | TGCATGTCAGGGGGCGAGCAGTACTTC
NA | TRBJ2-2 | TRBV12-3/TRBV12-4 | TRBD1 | CASSRDRGVGELFF | TGTGCCAGCAGTAGGGACAGGGGGGTCGGGGAGCTGTTTTTT
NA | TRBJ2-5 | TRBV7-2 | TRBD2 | CASSRGLPQETQYF | TGTGCCAGCAGCCGGGGACTACCCCAAGAGACCCAGTACTTC
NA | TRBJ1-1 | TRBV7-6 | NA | CASSLAPQTVNTEAFF | TGTGCCAGCAGCTTAGCGCCCCAGACGGTGAACACTGAGGCTTTCTTT
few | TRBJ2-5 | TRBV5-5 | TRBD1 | CASSLSRTGVWQETQYF | TGTGCCAGCAGCTTATCTCGGACAGGGGTATGGCAAGAGACCCAGTACTTC
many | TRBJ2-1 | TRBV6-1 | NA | CASSGQRNEQFF | TGTGCCAGCAGTGGTCAACGGAATGAGCAGTTCTTC
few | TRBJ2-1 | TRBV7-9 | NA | CASSKAGDSYNEQFF | TGTGCCAGCAGCAAAGCGGGCGATTCCTACAATGAGCAGTTCTTC
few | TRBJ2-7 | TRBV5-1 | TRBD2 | CASRNRDYYEQYF | TGCGCCAGCAGAAACCGGGACTACTACGAGCAGTACTTC
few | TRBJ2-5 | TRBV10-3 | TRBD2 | CAISAGTSGTETQYF | TGTGCCATCAGTGCCGGGACTAGCGGGACAGAGACCCAGTACTTC
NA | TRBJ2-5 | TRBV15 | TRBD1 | CATSTRQGAAREQYF | TGTGCCACCAGCACCAGACAGGGTGCGGCCAGAGAGCAGTACTTC
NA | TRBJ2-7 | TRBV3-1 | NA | CASSPTIPTVYEQYF | TGTGCCAGCAGCCCCACTATTCCGACAGTCTACGAGCAGTACTTC
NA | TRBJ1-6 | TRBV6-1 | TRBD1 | CASRSTGASSYNSPLHF | TGTGCCAGCAGATCGACAGGGGCCAGCTCCTATAATTCACCCCTCCACTTT
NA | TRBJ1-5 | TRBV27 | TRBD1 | CASSPHRDSRNQPQHF | TGTGCCAGCAGTCCACACCGGGACAGCAGAAATCAGCCCCAGCATTTT
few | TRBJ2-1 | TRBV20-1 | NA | CSARVRRVLYNEQFF | TGCAGTGCTAGAGTTCGGCGGGTATTGTACAATGAGCAGTTCTTC
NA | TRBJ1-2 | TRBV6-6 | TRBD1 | CASETTGGEGYTF | TGTGCCAGCGAAACCACAGGGGGAGAGGGCTACACCTTC
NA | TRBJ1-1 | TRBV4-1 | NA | CASSRKRFGGNTEAFF | TGCGCCAGCAGCCGAAAACGGTTCGGGGGGAACACTGAAGCTTTCTTT